Listed below are T cell receptor beta chains from one sample, sequenced in a study of blood T cell repertoires in COVID-19. Data came from immunoSEQ multiplex PCR; TCRdb stores just in-frame clones and leaves some out. This table has about 130,000 clones, 80% to 90% appearing once. Material: PBMCs or T cells enriched from blood (not recorded which). These receptors all stem from a woman aged 45-59 years who had recovered from COVID-19. Each CDR3 is given with its conserved first and last residue. The order of the fields is V gene, clone size, CDR3 length, CDR3 protein. Size is stated for part of the rows, as once, few or many counts, or as a class when the clone is expanded.

v_gene: TRBV6-5
abundance: NA
len: 15
CDR3aa: CASSQDRSSGNTIYF

v_gene: TRBV18
abundance: NA
len: 15
CDR3aa: CASSRTGGAIGPQHF

v_gene: TRBV30
abundance: NA
len: 15
CDR3aa: CAWSPLRRVDQPQHF

v_gene: TRBV19
abundance: once
len: 15
CDR3aa: CASSRRTVSSEKLFF

v_gene: TRBV7-9
abundance: NA
len: 12
CDR3aa: CAPGTVLNTIYF

v_gene: TRBV4-2
abundance: NA
len: 15
CDR3aa: CASSQVSSGGNEQFF

v_gene: TRBV3-1/TRBV3-2
abundance: NA
len: 17
CDR3aa: CASSQAGGSYSGNTIYF

v_gene: TRBV27
abundance: NA
len: 12
CDR3aa: CASRGNSYEQYF

v_gene: TRBV29-1
abundance: NA
len: 14
CDR3aa: CSVMSQGQGAEQYF

v_gene: TRBV7-9
abundance: NA
len: 11
CDR3aa: CASSRNTEAFF

v_gene: TRBV2
abundance: NA
len: 15
CDR3aa: CASIIGQGPNNEQFF

v_gene: TRBV6-2/TRBV6-3
abundance: NA
len: 12
CDR3aa: CASSSRHETQYF

v_gene: TRBV5-4
abundance: NA
len: 18
CDR3aa: CASSFDSAYRRENTEAFF

v_gene: TRBV2
abundance: once
len: 16
CDR3aa: CASSEAQTYYNTEAFF

v_gene: TRBV2
abundance: NA
len: 15
CDR3aa: CASSDLLAGGETQYF